A selection of T cell receptor beta chains follows, all from one sample in a study of control samples from healthy donors and cancer patients. Only in-frame clones appear in the TCRdb table, and some are missing; sequencing was by immunoSEQ multiplex PCR. There are 130,000 or so clones in the sample; about 88% occur only once, and roughly 3.2% lies in the top ten. The sample taken for sequencing was blood. The receptors shown here come from a man aged 50-60 years in good health. Each CDR3 is given with its conserved first and last residue. Fields, in order: D gene, V gene, J gene, clone size, CDR3 protein, CDR3 DNA. A D gene is named only where the DNA matches it firmly. Where a row states a size, it is once, few, many or the class of an expanded clone; other rows omit it.

NA	TRBV6-6	TRBJ1-1	NA	CATGGIRAEAFF	TGTGCCACCGGCGGGATTCGCGCTGAAGCTTTCTTT
TRBD1	TRBV6-5	TRBJ2-1	NA	CASSYPGQGPSEQFF	TGTGCCAGCAGTTACCCAGGACAGGGGCCCTCGGAGCAGTTCTTC
TRBD2	TRBV5-1	TRBJ2-5	NA	CASSLAGLAPQETQYF	TGCGCCAGCAGCTTGGCTGGACTAGCGCCCCAAGAGACCCAGTACTTC
NA	TRBV6-5	TRBJ1-6	NA	CASSRRDSPLHF	TGTGCCAGCAGTCGCCGAGATTCACCCCTCCACTTT
NA	TRBV5-4	TRBJ2-3	NA	CASSLATVITDTQYF	TGTGCCAGCAGCTTGGCCACCGTAATCACAGATACGCAGTATTTT
TRBD2	TRBV18	TRBJ2-5	NA	CASSPPIAGGVPETQYF	TGTGCCAGCTCACCACCGATTGCGGGGGGCGTCCCTGAGACCCAGTACTTC
NA	TRBV12-3/TRBV12-4	TRBJ1-1	once	CASSFGGGTEAFF	TGTGCCAGCAGTTTTGGAGGGGGCACTGAAGCTTTCTTT
NA	TRBV11-2	TRBJ2-7	NA	CASRPTRRYYEQYF	TGTGCCAGCAGACCAACCCGGCGGTACTACGAGCAGTACTTC
NA	TRBV7-3	TRBJ2-6	NA	CASQRGSGANVLTF	TGTGCCTCCCAGAGGGGGTCTGGGGCCAACGTCCTGACTTTC
NA	TRBV7-9	TRBJ2-7	NA	CASSLALTQAYEQYF	TGTGCCAGCAGCTTAGCGCTAACTCAGGCCTACGAGCAGTACTTC
NA	TRBV20-1	TRBJ1-2	NA	CSATRAYGYTF	TGCAGTGCAACCCGGGCCTATGGCTACACCTTC